This T cell receptor (beta chain) was sequenced for a study of blood T cells in healthy people across ages. Findings and limits, study-wide: Older age went with lower TCR beta diversity per million T cells, in a roughly linear way.

The use of a sample-barcoded 5' primer and a J-beta primer mix characterized a second PCR of about 7 to 12 cycles. Every cDNA molecule bore a tag from a template-switch adaptor containing 12 random nucleotides. TCRdb recomputed calls from the 5' RACE reads with MiXCR, one row per CDR3 protein. The sample holds roughly 1.9 million distinct CDR3 sequences, about two fifths seen once. They isolated at least 6.5 million PBMCs from each sample. On this clonotype itself: Antigen unknown.

CDR1 PRHDT and CDR2 FYEKMQ come from the germline V gene (reference sequence). The CDR3 length is 14 residues. V lost 3 bases, J lost 4 bases, and 13 bases lay in between. The clonotype was recovered from a human donor in good health. The chain recombines TRBV13 with TRBJ2-7; D is undetermined. Sequencing was carried out using blood. This chain's CDR3 is CASSFATVAYEQYF. Written as DNA, the CDR3 is TGTGCCAGCAGCTTCGCGACGGTGGCGTACGAGCAGTACTTC.